The clone carrying this TCR beta chain was recorded many times. Its cognate antigen is unknown. Molecular-barcoded quantitative 5'-RACE produced these TCR beta libraries. TCRdb reprocessed the 5' RACE reads via MiXCR and lists one record per CDR3 protein. The sample includes 700,000 to 850,000 distinct CDR3 sequences, 10% to 15% seen only once; the top ten take roughly 0.51%. This record comes from a study of CD8 T cells in ankylosing spondylitis. Whole-study results and caveats: A motif of under ten highly homologous TCR beta variants was seen as apparently characteristic of ankylosing spondylitis blood. Earlier work had already found some motif variants in reactive arthritis synovial fluid and blood. Reportedly, significant enrichment of disease-linked clones occurred in matched ankylosing spondylitis synovial fluid.

The V segment lost 5 bases and the J segment 7 bases; nucleotides outside the gene matches: 6. This CDR3 has 13 residues. V usage is TRBV12-3 or TRBV12-4 and J usage is TRBJ1-2; the match to TRBD1 covers 8 bases. The receptor was isolated from a male donor with ankylosing spondylitis. Material: blood, either unsorted or a sorted T cell fraction (not recorded which). The CDR3 is CASSLRGPGGYTF. Written as DNA, the CDR3 is TGTGCCAGCAGTCTCAGGGGGCCGGGTGGCTACACCTTC.